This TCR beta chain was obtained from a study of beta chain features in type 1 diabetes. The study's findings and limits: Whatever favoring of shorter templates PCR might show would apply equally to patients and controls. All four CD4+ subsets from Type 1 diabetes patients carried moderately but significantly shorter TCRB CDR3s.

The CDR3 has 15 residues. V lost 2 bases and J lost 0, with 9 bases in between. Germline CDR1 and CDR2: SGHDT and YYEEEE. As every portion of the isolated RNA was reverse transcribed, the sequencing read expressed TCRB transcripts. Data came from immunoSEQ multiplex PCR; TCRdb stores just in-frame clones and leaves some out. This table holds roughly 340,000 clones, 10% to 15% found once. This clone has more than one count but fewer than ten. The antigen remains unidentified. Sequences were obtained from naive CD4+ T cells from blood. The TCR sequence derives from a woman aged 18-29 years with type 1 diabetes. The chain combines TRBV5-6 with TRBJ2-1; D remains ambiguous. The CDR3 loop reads CASSLELSSYNEQFF. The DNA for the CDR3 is TGTGCCAGCAGCTTAGAGTTGAGCTCCTACAATGAGCAGTTCTTC.